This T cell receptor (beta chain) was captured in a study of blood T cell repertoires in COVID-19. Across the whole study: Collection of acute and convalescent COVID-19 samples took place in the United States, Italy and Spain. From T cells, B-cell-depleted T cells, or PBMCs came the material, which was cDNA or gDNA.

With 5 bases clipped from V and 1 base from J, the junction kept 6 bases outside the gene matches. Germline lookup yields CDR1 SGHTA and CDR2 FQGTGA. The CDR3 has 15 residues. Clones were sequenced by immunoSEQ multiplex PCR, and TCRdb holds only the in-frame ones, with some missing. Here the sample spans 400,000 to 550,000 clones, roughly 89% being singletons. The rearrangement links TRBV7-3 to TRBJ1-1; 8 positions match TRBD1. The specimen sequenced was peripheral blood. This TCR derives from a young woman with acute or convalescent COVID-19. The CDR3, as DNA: TGTGCCAGCAGCGTGACGGGACAGGCGAACACTGAAGCTTTCTTT. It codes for CASSVTGQANTEAFF.